The 24 T cell receptor beta chains below were found in one sample sequenced in a study of T cell changes during pregnancy in multiple sclerosis (dated by TCRdb to the late 2010s). Receptor amplification or capture employed the immunoSEQ multiplex PCR assay. TCRdb's version of the immuneACCESS table is confined to in-frame rearrangements and falls short of the full clone set. An unresolved V gene accounts for under half of the shortfall where checked; the remainder is of unknown origin. Present in this sample are approximately 48,000 clones, approximately 94% of which were seen just once. Together, the top ten hold less than 5.5% of the sample. The sample here was CD8+ T cells from peripheral blood mononuclear cells, taken before pregnancy. Every receptor here comes from a female donor with multiple sclerosis, enrolled in a pregnancy study.

CDR3 sequence reads: CASSFGGGGTDTQYF. The CDR3 DNA reads TGCGCCAGCAGCTTCGGGGGAGGGGGCACAGATACGCAGTATTTT. The J gene is TRBJ2-3, the V gene TRBV5-1; 7 bases match TRBD2. Germline CDR1 and CDR2: SGHRS and YFSETQ. V shed 2 bases and J 1 base; nucleotides not matched to a gene: 4. The CDR3 runs to 15 residues.

The chain is built from TRBV9 and TRBJ2-1; TRBD2 aligns across 8 bases. With 5 bases clipped from V and 2 bases from J, the junction kept 9 bases outside the gene matches. CDR1 and CDR2 (germline): SGDLS, YYNGEE. CDR3 length equals 16 residues. This chain's CDR3 is CASSAPAGAAYNEQFF. CDR3 in DNA: TGTGCCAGCAGTGCCCCAGCGGGAGCTGCCTACAATGAGCAGTTCTTC.

The chain carries TRBV6-6 and TRBJ2-1; 7 nucleotides line up with TRBD2. From germline, CDR1 is MNHNY and CDR2 SVGAGI (reference sequence). The CDR3 contains 16 residues. V trimming: 0 bases; J trimming: 5 bases; junction bases outside the gene matches: 7. For the CDR3, the DNA is TGTGCCAGCAGTTACTCGATTGGCGGGAGTAACAATGAGCAGTTCTTC. Translation gives CASSYSIGGSNNEQFF.

V and J are TRBV4-2 and TRBJ1-2, with 8 bases matching TRBD1. CDR1 is LGHNA and CDR2 is YNFKEQ in the germline V gene. Germline trimming cut 2 bases from V and 7 bases from J; bases unmatched to any gene: 3. The CDR3 is made up of 13 amino acids. The CDR3 here is CASSQQGAGGYTF. The DNA for the CDR3 is TGTGCCAGCAGCCAACAGGGGGCTGGTGGCTACACCTTC.

The CDR3 bases are TGCAGCGTTGAAGCGGACGGGGTCTCCTACGAGCAGTACTTC. Translation gives CSVEADGVSYEQYF. J is TRBJ2-7 and V is TRBV29-1, with D possibly TRBD2 on 5 matching bases. CDR1 is SQVTM, CDR2 ANQGSEA, per germline. The ends were cut back, 1 base at V and 0 bases at J, with 10 bases in the middle. The CDR3 is 14 amino acids.

The chain has TRBV13 and TRBJ2-5; 11 positions agree with TRBD2. There are 15 residues in the CDR3. The junction had 2 bases not matched to a gene; V was cut back by 0 bases and J by 5 bases. Germline CDR1 and CDR2: PRHDT and FYEKMQ (reference sequence). This chain's CDR3 is CASSLGLAGDETQYF. Written as DNA, the CDR3 is TGTGCCAGCAGCTTAGGACTAGCGGGAGATGAGACCCAGTACTTC.

DNA for the CDR3: TGTGCCAGTAGTCAAGACATGGGGGGAACTGAAGCTTTCTTT. This sequence encodes CASSQDMGGTEAFF. This sequence joins TRBV19 and TRBJ1-1; D possibly corresponds to TRBD1 (5 bases). This CDR3 region has 14 residues. CDR1 is LNHDA and CDR2 is SQIVND in the germline V gene (reference sequence). V was pared by 5 bases and J by 5 bases, with 15 bases between.

The chain recombines TRBV7-9 with TRBJ2-4; 9 bases agree with TRBD1. Trimming took 4 bases from V and 6 from J; bases not matched to a gene: 7. CDR3 size: 15 residues. From germline, CDR1 is SEHNR and CDR2 FQNEAQ (reference sequence). The CDR3 sequence is CASSSGQGEGNIQYF. As DNA, the CDR3 is TGTGCCAGCAGCTCGGGACAGGGTGAAGGAAACATTCAGTACTTC.

The chain employs TRBV5-1 and TRBJ2-7; TRBD2 matches at 13 bases. Germline loops: CDR1 SGHRS, CDR2 YFSETQ. The CDR3 has 19 amino acids. V dropped 0 bases and J dropped 3; count of bases not matched to a gene: 12. The CDR3 region has the DNA TGCGCCAGCAGCTTGGTTCCGACTAGCGGGAGGACGAGTTTCTACGAGCAGTACTTC. It codes for CASSLVPTSGRTSFYEQYF.

The chain joins TRBV5-1 to TRBJ2-1; 8 nucleotides align to TRBD2. V shed 4 bases, J shed 7 bases, and the junction held 10 bases outside the gene matches. The CDR3 spans 15 residues. CDR1 is SGHRS, CDR2 YFSETQ, per germline. The CDR3 spells CASSADPPGGNEQFF. The CDR3 DNA reads TGCGCCAGCAGCGCCGACCCCCCGGGGGGGAATGAGCAGTTCTTC.

The chain carries TRBV9 and TRBJ1-1; D is perhaps TRBD1 (6 bases). This CDR3 is built from 13 residues. Germline loops: CDR1 SGDLS, CDR2 YYNGEE. V lost 7 bases and J 6 bases, leaving 16 bases between the germline ends. In nucleotides, the CDR3 is TGTGCCAGCGCGGAGGGGGGGGCGTCTGAAGCTTTCTTT. As protein: CASAEGGASEAFF.

The CDR3 reads CSVAGSAGEGYNEQFF. CDR3 DNA sequence: TGCAGCGTTGCTGGGTCCGCGGGGGAGGGCTACAATGAGCAGTTCTTC. The chain has TRBV29-1 and TRBJ2-1; 7 bases fit TRBD2. Germline V gene data show CDR1 as SQVTM and CDR2 as ANQGSEA. CDR3 length equals 16 residues. V lost 4 bases, J lost 3 bases, and 12 bases stayed unmatched.

V is TRBV5-1 and J is TRBJ2-1, with 7 nucleotides matching TRBD1. The trim removed 0 bases at V and 4 bases at J, leaving 4 bases unmatched. This CDR3 has 15 residues. The germline gives CDR1 SGHRS, CDR2 YFSETQ. The CDR3: CASSLDGTEYNEQFF. CDR3 DNA sequence: TGCGCCAGCAGCTTGGATGGGACAGAATACAATGAGCAGTTCTTC. The whole variable domain, filled in from reference TRBV5-1 and TRBJ2-1, reads KAGVTQTPRYLIKTRGQQVTLSCSPISGHRSVSWYQQTPGQGLQFLFEYFSETQRNKGNFPGRFSGRQFSNSRSEMNVSTLELGDSALYLCASSLDGTEYNEQFFGPGTRLTVL.

This clone was seen once. The V call is TRBV27, the J call TRBJ2-5; D is possibly TRBD2 (5 bases). This CDR3 is built from 14 residues. The V and J ends lost 2 bases and 1 base respectively, with 8 bases between them. Germline values: CDR1 MNHEY, CDR2 SMNVEV (reference sequence). The CDR3: CASSLGGLQETQYF. CDR3 in DNA: TGTGCCAGCAGTTTAGGCGGACTCCAAGAGACCCAGTACTTC.

This clone was counted between two and nine times. The genes are TRBV19 and TRBJ1-5, with D unclear. Germline CDR1 LNHDA, CDR2 SQIVND (reference sequence). This CDR3 spans 15 amino acids. V dropped 5 bases and J dropped 7 bases, with 18 bases sitting between them. CDR3: CASSAGGWGGQPQHF. CDR3 coding DNA: TGTGCCAGTAGTGCCGGAGGTTGGGGAGGACAGCCCCAGCATTTT.

The CDR3 reads CASSLAPPTGGGELFF. DNA of the CDR3: TGTGCCAGCAGCTTAGCGCCCCCCACAGGGGGCGGGGAGCTGTTTTTT. The chain combines TRBV7-8 with TRBJ2-2, with 8 bases aligning to TRBD1. Germline assignment: CDR1 SGHVS and CDR2 FQNEAQ. The CDR3 extends over 16 amino acids. After removal of 0 bases from V and 7 bases from J, the junction contained 7 bases not matched to a gene.

The V gene is TRBV5-1, the J gene TRBJ1-1; tentative D call: TRBD1 (5 bases). The CDR3 is made up of 14 amino acids. V lost 5 bases and J lost 2, with 13 bases in between. Germline-derived CDR1 and CDR2 are SGHRS and YFSETQ. This chain's CDR3 is CASSIAGGNTEAFF. The CDR3 coding sequence is TGCGCCAGCAGTATAGCGGGGGGTAACACTGAAGCTTTCTTT.

The J gene is TRBJ1-5, the V gene TRBV5-5; possible D gene TRBD1, 5 bases. Germline lookup yields CDR1 SGHKS and CDR2 YYEKEE (reference sequence). The CDR3 sequence is 14 residues long. V was shortened by 4 bases and J by 5 bases, with 13 bases between the two germline ends. The CDR3, as DNA: TGTGCCAGCAGCGCCGACAGCCCTCATCAGCCCCAGCATTTT. This gives the protein CASSADSPHQPQHF.

The chain has TRBV19 and TRBJ2-3, with 8 nucleotides matching TRBD2. Germline V gene sequence: CDR1 LNHDA, CDR2 SQIVND (reference sequence). Trimming at V came to 5 bases and at J to 4 bases, leaving 11 bases not matched to a gene. The CDR3 is made up of 16 amino acids. CDR3 in amino acids: CASSPRSSGNADTQYF. CDR3 nucleotides: TGTGCCAGTAGTCCCCGTAGTAGCGGGAATGCAGATACGCAGTATTTT.

The rearrangement uses TRBV27 and TRBJ2-7; the D gene is possibly TRBD2 (5 bases). In germline, CDR1 is MNHEY, CDR2 SMNVEV (reference sequence). V was pared by 6 bases and J by 0 bases, with 12 bases between. The CDR3 consists of 14 residues. The CDR3 sequence: CASSFSGVSYEQYF. DNA of the CDR3: TGTGCCAGCAGCTTCTCCGGGGTCTCCTACGAGCAGTACTTC.

Here the CDR3 DNA reads TGTGCCAGCAGCTTTTCCCAGGGGTCAACTAGCACAGATACGCAGTATTTT. It translates to CASSFSQGSTSTDTQYF. V usage is TRBV7-3 and J usage is TRBJ2-3; TRBD1 might be the D (6 bases). The germline V gene has CDR1 SGHTA and CDR2 FQGTGA. The length of the CDR3 is 17 residues. V lost 3 bases, J lost 0 bases, and 16 bases lay in between. Combining the CDR3 with reference TRBV7-3 and TRBJ2-3 gives the whole variable domain GAGVSQTPSNKVTEKGKYVELRCDPISGHTALYWYRQSLGQGPEFLIYFQGTGAADDSGLPNDRFFAVRPEGSVSTLKIQRTERGDSAVYLCASSFSQGSTSTDTQYFGPGTRLTVL.

The V gene is TRBV27, the J gene TRBJ2-1; 11 bases align to TRBD2. Germline lookup yields CDR1 MNHEY and CDR2 SMNVEV (reference sequence). J was trimmed by 2 bases and V by 5 bases; bases with no gene match: 2. The CDR3 runs 15 residues. CDR3 nucleotides: TGTGCCAGCAGTCCTAGCGGGGGGCCCTACAATGAGCAGTTCTTC. This sequence encodes CASSPSGGPYNEQFF.

V and J are TRBV29-1 and TRBJ1-1; the D is unclear. Trimming pared 7 bases from V and 4 bases from J, leaving 16 bases between. This CDR3 has 13 residues. The germline V gene has CDR1 SQVTM and CDR2 ANQGSEA. The chain's CDR3 is CSAKGGEGTEAFF. CDR3 coding DNA: TGCAGCGCTAAAGGAGGAGAGGGCACTGAAGCTTTCTTT.

The chain has TRBV10-3 and TRBJ2-7, with D possibly being TRBD2 (6 bases). Germline values: CDR1 ENHRY, CDR2 SYGVKD. The germline V and J ends were trimmed by 3 bases and 0 bases, with 18 bases remaining between them. This CDR3 is built from 17 residues. The CDR3 protein is CAISDPVGTGVSYEQYF. Here the CDR3 DNA reads TGTGCCATCAGTGACCCAGTCGGGACTGGGGTCTCCTACGAGCAGTACTTC.